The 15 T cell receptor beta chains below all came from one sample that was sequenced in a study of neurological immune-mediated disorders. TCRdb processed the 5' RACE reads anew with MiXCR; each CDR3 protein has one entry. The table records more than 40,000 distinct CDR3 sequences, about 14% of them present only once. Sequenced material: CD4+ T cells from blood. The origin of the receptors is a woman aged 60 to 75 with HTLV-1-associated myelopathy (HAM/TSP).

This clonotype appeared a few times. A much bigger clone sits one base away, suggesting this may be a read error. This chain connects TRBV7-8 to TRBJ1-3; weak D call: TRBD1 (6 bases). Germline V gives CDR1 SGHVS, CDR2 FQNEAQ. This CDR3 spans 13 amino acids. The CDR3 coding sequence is TGTGCCATCAGCCGGACAGAAGGAAACACCATATATTTT. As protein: CAISRTEGNTIYF.

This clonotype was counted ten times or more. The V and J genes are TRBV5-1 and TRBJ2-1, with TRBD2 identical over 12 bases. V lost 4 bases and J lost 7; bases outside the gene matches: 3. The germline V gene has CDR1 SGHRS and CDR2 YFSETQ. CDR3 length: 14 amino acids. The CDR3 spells CASSRGLAGNEQFF. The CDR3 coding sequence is TGCGCCAGCAGCCGAGGACTAGCGGGAAATGAGCAGTTCTTC.

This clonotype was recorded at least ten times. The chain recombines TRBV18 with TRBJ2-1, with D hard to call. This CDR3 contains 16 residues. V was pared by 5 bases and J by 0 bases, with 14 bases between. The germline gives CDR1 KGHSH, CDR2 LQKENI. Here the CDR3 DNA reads TGTGCCAGCTCAGCTGATGGTTGGGTCTCCTACAATGAGCAGTTCTTC. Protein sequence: CASSADGWVSYNEQFF.

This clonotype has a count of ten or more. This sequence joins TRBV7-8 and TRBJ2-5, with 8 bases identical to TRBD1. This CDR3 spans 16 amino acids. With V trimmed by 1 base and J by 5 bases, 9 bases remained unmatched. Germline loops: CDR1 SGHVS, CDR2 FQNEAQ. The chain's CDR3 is CASSLDRQGTGETQYF. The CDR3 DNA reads TGTGCCAGCAGCTTAGACCGACAGGGGACGGGGGAGACCCAGTACTTC.

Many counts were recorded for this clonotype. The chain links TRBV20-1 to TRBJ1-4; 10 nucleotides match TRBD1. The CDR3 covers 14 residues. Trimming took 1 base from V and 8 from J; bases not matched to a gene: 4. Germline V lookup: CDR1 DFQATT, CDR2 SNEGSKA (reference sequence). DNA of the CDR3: TGCAGTGCTAGAGCGGGACAGGGGTCCGAAAAACTGTTTTTT. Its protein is CSARAGQGSEKLFF.

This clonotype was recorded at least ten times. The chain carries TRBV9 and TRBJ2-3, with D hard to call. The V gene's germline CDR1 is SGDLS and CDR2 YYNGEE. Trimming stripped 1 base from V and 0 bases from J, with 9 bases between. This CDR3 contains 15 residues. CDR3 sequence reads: CASSVSPSSTDTQYF. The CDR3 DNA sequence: TGTGCCAGCAGCGTATCTCCGTCTAGCACAGATACGCAGTATTTT.

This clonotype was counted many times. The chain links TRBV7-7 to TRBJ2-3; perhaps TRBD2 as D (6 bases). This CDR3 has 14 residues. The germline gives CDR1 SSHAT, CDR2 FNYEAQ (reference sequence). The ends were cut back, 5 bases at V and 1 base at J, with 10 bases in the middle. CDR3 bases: TGTGCCAGCAGCCGAGGAGGGGGCACAGATACGCAGTATTTT. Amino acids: CASSRGGGTDTQYF.

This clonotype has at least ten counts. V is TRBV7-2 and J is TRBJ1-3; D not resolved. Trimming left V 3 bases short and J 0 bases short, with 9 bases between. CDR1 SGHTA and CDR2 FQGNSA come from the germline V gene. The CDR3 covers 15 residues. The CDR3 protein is CASSFVASSGNTIYF. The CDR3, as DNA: TGTGCCAGCAGCTTTGTGGCGAGCTCTGGAAACACCATATATTTT.

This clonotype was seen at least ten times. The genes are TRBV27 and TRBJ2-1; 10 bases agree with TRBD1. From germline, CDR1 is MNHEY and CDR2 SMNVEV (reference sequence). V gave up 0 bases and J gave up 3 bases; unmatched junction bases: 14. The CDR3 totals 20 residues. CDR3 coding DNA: TGTGCCAGCAGTTTATCGTCTACTGGGGGTTGGGACAGGGGCTACAATGAGCAGTTCTTC. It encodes CASSLSSTGGWDRGYNEQFF.

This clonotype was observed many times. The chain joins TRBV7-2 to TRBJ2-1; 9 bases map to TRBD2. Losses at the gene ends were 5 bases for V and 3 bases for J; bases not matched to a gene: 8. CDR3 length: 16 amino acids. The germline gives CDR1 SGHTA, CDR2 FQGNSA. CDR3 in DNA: TGTGCCAGCAGCCCCAATCCTAGCGGGAACTACAATGAGCAGTTCTTC. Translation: CASSPNPSGNYNEQFF.

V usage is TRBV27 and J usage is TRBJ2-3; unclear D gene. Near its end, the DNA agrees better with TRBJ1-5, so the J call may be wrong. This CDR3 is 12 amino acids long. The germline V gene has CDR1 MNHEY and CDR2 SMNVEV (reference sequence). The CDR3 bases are TGTGCCAGCAGCCCCCGGCGGGTGCCGCAGCATTTT. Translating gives CASSPRRVPQHF.

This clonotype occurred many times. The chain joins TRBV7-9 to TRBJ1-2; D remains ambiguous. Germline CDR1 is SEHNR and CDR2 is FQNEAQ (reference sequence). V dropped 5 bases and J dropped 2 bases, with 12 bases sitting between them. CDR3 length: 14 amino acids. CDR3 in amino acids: CASSPRVGNYGYTF. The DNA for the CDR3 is TGTGCCAGCAGCCCCCGGGTCGGCAACTATGGCTACACCTTC.

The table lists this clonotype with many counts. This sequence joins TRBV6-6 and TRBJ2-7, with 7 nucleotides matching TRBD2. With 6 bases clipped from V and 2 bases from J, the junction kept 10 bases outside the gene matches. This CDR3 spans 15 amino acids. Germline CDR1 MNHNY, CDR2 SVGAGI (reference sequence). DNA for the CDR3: TGTGCCAGCAGAGAGGCGGGGGAGGCTACCTACGAGCAGTACTTC. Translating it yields CASREAGEATYEQYF.

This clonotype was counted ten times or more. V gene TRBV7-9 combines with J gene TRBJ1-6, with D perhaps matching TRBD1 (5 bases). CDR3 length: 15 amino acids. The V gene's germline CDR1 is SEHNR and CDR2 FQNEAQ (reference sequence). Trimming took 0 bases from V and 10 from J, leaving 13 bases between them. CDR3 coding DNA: TGTGCCAGCAGCTTAGCAGGGGCCCAAAGCTCACCCCTCCACTTT. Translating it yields CASSLAGAQSSPLHF.

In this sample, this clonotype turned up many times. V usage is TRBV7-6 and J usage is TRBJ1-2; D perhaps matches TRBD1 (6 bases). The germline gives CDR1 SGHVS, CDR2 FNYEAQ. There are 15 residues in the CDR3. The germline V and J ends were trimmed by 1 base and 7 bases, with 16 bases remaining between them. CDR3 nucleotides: TGTGCCAGCAGCTTAGAATCGGGGGCAGCTAGTGGCTACACCTTC. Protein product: CASSLESGAASGYTF.